Shown below are 9 T cell receptor beta chains from a single sample sequenced in a study of blood T cell repertoires in COVID-19. Sequencing was performed with immunoSEQ multiplex PCR; in TCRdb, only in-frame clones are kept and a portion is missing. The sample consists of 150,000 to 200,000 clones, roughly four fifths of them appearing once. The sequenced sample was peripheral blood. These receptors were collected from a woman aged 70-85 years with COVID-19, enrolled during active disease.

The chain combines TRBV10-3 with TRBJ1-2; D is perhaps TRBD1 (6 bases). CDR3 length equals 13 residues. CDR1 and CDR2 from the germline V gene are ENHRY and SYGVKD. Trimming cost V 3 bases and J 6 bases, with 11 bases left between them. The CDR3 DNA reads TGTGCCATCAGTGAATTTCAGGGGAATGGCTACACCTTC. Amino acids: CAISEFQGNGYTF.

A few counts support this clone. The chain recombines TRBV6-6 with TRBJ2-1; the D gene is possibly TRBD2 (6 bases). The germline V gene has CDR1 MNHNY and CDR2 SVGAGI (reference sequence). The CDR3 is made up of 15 amino acids. V shed 2 bases and J shed 12 bases, with 20 bases lying between them. This chain's CDR3 is CASSYPEGSIFLQFF. In nucleotides, the CDR3 is TGTGCCAGCAGTTACCCGGAGGGCTCGATCTTTTTGCAGTTCTTC.

J is TRBJ2-5 and V is TRBV4-3, with 7 nucleotides matching TRBD1. The CDR3 runs to 15 residues. With 1 base clipped from V and 2 bases from J, the junction kept 4 bases outside the gene matches. Germline loops: CDR1 LGHNA, CDR2 YSLEER. This CDR3 reads CASSQVTGEQETQYF. CDR3 sequence (DNA): TGCGCCAGCAGCCAAGTAACAGGGGAGCAAGAGACCCAGTACTTC.

The chain uses TRBV5-6 and TRBJ2-7, with 7 bases matching TRBD2. CDR1 is SGHDT, CDR2 YYEEEE, per germline. The length of the CDR3 is 15 residues. Trimming took 5 bases from V and 0 from J; bases not matched to a gene: 8. The CDR3 DNA is TGTGCCAGCAGTCCGGGACTATCAGACTCCTACGAGCAGTACTTC. Translation gives CASSPGLSDSYEQYF.

The gene calls are TRBV19 and TRBJ2-2; D remains unclear. CDR3 size: 14 residues. The germline CDR1 and CDR2 sequences are LNHDA and SQIVND (reference sequence). Trimming pared 4 bases from V and 3 bases from J, leaving 9 bases between. The CDR3 protein is CASSTYSYTGELFF. CDR3 in DNA: TGTGCCAGTAGTACCTATTCCTACACCGGGGAGCTGTTTTTT. Full variable domain (missing parts from reference TRBV19 and TRBJ2-2): DGGITQSPKYLFRKEGQNVTLSCEQNLNHDAMYWYRQDPGQGLRLIYYSQIVNDFQKGDIAEGYSVSREKKESFPLTVTSAQKNPTAFYLCASSTYSYTGELFFGEGSRLTVL.

The chain recombines TRBV28 with TRBJ1-2, with TRBD1 matching 8 bases. CDR3 size: 16 residues. Germline lookup yields CDR1 MDHEN and CDR2 SYDVKM. After removal of 5 bases from V and 4 bases from J, the junction contained 12 bases not matched to a gene. The chain's CDR3 is CASSTTGRGLGYGYTF. The CDR3 DNA reads TGTGCCAGCAGTACCACGGGCAGGGGGCTAGGCTATGGCTACACCTTC.

The chain uses TRBV7-2 and TRBJ2-7, with 9 bases that match TRBD2. Germline CDR1 reads SGHTA; CDR2 reads FQGNSA. Trimming cost V 5 bases and J 3 bases; bases outside gene matches: 11. The CDR3 runs to 16 residues. CDR3 nucleotide sequence: TGTGCCAGCAGCCCGGGGGGTAGCGGGAGTGGCTACGAGCAGTACTTC. This translates into CASSPGGSGSGYEQYF.

The chain joins TRBV7-2 to TRBJ1-4, with D maybe TRBD1 (6 bases). Trimming removed 5 bases from V and 6 bases from J, with 16 bases in between. Germline lookup yields CDR1 SGHTA and CDR2 FQGNSA. This CDR3 has 15 amino acids. DNA of the CDR3: TGTGCCAGCAGCCCCGGCGGCAGGGGATATGAAAAACTGTTTTTT. Translation gives CASSPGGRGYEKLFF.

The chain joins TRBV28 to TRBJ2-7, with 7 bases lining up with TRBD1. Looked up from germline, CDR1 is MDHEN and CDR2 is SYDVKM. Trimming cost V 6 bases and J 6 bases; bases outside gene matches: 8. The CDR3 sequence is 13 residues long. In DNA form, the CDR3 reads TGTGCCAGCAGCTCCCGGGACAGCGGCGAGCAGTACTTC. It translates to CASSSRDSGEQYF.